Given below is one T cell receptor (beta chain) in context. The data originate from a study of blood T cell repertoires in COVID-19. Overall study context: Nucleic acid was either cDNA or gDNA, and it came from T cells, B-cell-depleted T cells, or PBMCs.

Generated by immunoSEQ multiplex PCR, the TCRdb table keeps only in-frame clones and is missing some. The table includes around 50,000 clones, 85% to 95% detected once. There are 14 residues in the CDR3. The germline V gene encodes CDR1 LGHNT and CDR2 FRNRAP. Unmatched junction bases numbered 9, after V lost 6 bases and J lost 4 bases. This clonotype was sampled from a man aged 60-69 years with COVID-19, enrolled during active disease. The chain joins TRBV12-5 to TRBJ2-7; TRBD1 matches 7 bases. Sequenced: peripheral blood. In DNA form, the CDR3 reads TGTGCTAGTGGCCAACCTCTACAGGGGTACGAGCAGTACTTC. Translation: CASGQPLQGYEQYF.